This TCR beta chain stems from a study of cytomegalovirus exposure and HLA in healthy donors. Study-wide results and limits: The study designated 150 or so TCR beta chains cytomegalovirus-associated. Reportedly, diagnosis of cytomegalovirus status by the classifier showed high specificity and sensitivity. Reportedly, TCR beta sequences accurately predicted HLA-A and HLA-B alleles in most subjects. Donors were assumed by presence/absence analyses to have roughly uniform sequencing depth.

The PCR had 60 Vbeta and 13 Jbeta primers. Produced via immunoSEQ multiplex PCR; TCRdb's table is partial and in-frame only. The data show more than 12,000 clones, over 55% seen once. As regards this clone: The antigen remains undetermined.

This clonotype was sampled from a woman in her forties or fifties in good health and CMV-seropositive. Material for sequencing was PBMCs.

The CDR3 protein is CASSVLRGAYDGYTF. The CDR3 bases are TGTGCCAGCAGCGTCCTCCGGGGAGCCTATGATGGCTACACCTTC. The chain links TRBV28 to TRBJ1-2; D remains ambiguous. CDR1 and CDR2 from the germline V gene are MDHEN and SYDVKM. V lost 6 bases and J lost 6, with 20 bases in between. The CDR3 has 15 amino acids.